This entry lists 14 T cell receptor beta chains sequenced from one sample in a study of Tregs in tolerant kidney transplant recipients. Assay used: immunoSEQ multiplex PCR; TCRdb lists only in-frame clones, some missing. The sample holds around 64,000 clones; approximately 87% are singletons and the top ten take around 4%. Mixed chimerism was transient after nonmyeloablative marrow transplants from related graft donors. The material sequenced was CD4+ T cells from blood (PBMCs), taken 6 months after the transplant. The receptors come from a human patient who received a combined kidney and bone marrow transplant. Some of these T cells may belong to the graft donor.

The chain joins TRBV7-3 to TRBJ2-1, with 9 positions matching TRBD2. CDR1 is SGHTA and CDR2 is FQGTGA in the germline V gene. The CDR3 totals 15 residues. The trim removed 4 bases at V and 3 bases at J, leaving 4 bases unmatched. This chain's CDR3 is CASSSAGGNYNEQFF. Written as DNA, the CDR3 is TGTGCCAGCAGCTCAGCGGGAGGTAACTACAATGAGCAGTTCTTC.

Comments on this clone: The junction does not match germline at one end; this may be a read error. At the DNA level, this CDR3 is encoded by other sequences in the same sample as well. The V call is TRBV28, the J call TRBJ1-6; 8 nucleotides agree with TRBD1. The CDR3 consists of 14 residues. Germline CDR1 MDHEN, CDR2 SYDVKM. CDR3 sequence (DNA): TGTGCCAGCAGGACGGACAGGGTAAATTCCCCCCTCCACTTT. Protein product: CASRTDRVNSPLHF. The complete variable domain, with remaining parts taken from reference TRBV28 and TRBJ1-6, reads DVKVTQSSRYLVKRTGEKVFLECVQDMDHENMFWYRQDPGLGLRLIYFSYDVKMKEKGDIPEGYSVSREKKERFSLILESASTNQTSMYLCASRTDRVNSPLHFGNGTRLTVT.

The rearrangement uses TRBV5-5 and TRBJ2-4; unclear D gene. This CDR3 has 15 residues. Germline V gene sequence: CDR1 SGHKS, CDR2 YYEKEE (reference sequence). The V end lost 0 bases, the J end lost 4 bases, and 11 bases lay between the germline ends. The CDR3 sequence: CASSLVGAVKNIQYF. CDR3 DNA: TGTGCCAGCAGCTTGGTAGGCGCGGTGAAAAACATTCAGTACTTC.

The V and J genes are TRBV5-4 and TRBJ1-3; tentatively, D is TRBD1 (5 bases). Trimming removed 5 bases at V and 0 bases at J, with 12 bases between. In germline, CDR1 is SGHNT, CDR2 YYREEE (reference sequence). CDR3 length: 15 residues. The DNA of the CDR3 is TGTGCCAGCAGTTCAGGGCCATCCTCTGGAAACACCATATATTTT. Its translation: CASSSGPSSGNTIYF.

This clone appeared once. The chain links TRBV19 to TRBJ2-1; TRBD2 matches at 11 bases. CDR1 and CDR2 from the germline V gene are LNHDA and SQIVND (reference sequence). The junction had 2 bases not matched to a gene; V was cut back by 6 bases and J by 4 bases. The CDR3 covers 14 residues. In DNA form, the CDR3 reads TGTGCCAGTAGCTCTAGCGGGGGGTACAATGAGCAGTTCTTC. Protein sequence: CASSSSGGYNEQFF.

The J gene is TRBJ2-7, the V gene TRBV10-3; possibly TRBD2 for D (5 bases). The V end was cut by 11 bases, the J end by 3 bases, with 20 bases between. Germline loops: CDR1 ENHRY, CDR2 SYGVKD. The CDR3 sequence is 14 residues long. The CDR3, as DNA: TGTGCCTCACGTGGGGAGTTCTATGGCTACGAGCAGTACTTC. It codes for CASRGEFYGYEQYF.

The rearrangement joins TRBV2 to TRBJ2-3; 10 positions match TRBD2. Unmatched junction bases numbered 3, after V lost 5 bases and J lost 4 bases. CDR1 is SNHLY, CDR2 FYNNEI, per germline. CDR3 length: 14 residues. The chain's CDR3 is CASSPGTSADTQYF. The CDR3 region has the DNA TGTGCCAGCAGTCCCGGGACTAGCGCAGATACGCAGTATTTT. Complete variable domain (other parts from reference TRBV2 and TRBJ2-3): EPEVTQTPSHQVTQMGQEVILRCVPISNHLYFYWYRQILGQKVEFLVSFYNNEISEKSEIFDDQFSVERPDGSNFTLKIRSTKLEDSAMYFCASSPGTSADTQYFGPGTRLTVL.

The CDR3 nucleotides read TGTGCCAGCAGCGCAATACAGGGTAGTACTGAAGCTTTCTTT. Amino acids: CASSAIQGSTEAFF. The V gene is TRBV7-2, the J gene TRBJ1-1; D possibly corresponds to TRBD1 (6 bases). The V end lost 5 bases, the J end lost 5 bases, and 15 bases lay between the germline ends. Germline V lookup: CDR1 SGHTA, CDR2 FQGNSA. The CDR3 runs to 14 residues.

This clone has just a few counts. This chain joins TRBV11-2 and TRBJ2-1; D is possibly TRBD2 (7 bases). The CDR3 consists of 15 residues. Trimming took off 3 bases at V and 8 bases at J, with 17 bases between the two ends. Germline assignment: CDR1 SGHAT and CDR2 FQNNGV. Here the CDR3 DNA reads TGTGCCAGCAGCTTTCCACGGGGGGCCGTTTATGAGCAGTTCTTC. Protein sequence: CASSFPRGAVYEQFF. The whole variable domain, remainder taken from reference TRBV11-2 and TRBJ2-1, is EAGVAQSPRYKIIEKRQSVAFWCNPISGHATLYWYQQILGQGPKLLIQFQNNGVVDDSQLPKDRFSAERLKGVDSTLKIQPAKLEDSAVYLCASSFPRGAVYEQFFGPGTRLTVL.

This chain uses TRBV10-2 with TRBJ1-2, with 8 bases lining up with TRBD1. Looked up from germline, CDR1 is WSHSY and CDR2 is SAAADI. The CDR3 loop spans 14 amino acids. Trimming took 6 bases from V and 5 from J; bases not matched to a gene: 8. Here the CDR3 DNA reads TGCGCCAGCAGCCGGGACAGGATCCAGTATGGCTACACCTTC. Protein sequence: CASSRDRIQYGYTF.

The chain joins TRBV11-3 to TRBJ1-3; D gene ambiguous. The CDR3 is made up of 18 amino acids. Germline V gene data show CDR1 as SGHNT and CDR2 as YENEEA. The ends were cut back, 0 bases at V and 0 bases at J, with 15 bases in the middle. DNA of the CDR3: TGTGCCAGCAGCTTAGATCTGTTTGCGGATGGCTCTGGAAACACCATATATTTT. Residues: CASSLDLFADGSGNTIYF.

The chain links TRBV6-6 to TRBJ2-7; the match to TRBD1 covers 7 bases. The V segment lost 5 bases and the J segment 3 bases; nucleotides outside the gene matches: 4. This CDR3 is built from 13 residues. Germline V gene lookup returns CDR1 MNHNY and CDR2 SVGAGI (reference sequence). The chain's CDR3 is CASSPGQVYEQYF. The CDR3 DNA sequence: TGTGCCAGCAGTCCTGGACAGGTCTACGAGCAGTACTTC.

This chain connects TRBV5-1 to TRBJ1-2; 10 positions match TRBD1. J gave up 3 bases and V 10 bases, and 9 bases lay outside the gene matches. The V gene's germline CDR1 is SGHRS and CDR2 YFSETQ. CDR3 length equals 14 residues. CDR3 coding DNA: TGCGCCTGCGCATGGACAGGGGGGGACTATGGCTACACCTTC. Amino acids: CACAWTGGDYGYTF.

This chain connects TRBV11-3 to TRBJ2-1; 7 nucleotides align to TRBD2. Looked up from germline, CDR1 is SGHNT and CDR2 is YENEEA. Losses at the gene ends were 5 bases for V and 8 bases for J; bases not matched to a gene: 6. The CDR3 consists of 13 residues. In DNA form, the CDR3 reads TGTGCCAGCAGCAAACTAGCGTTCCATGAGCAGTTCTTC. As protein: CASSKLAFHEQFF. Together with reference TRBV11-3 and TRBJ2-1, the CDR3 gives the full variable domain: EAGVVQSPRYKIIEKKQPVAFWCNPISGHNTLYWYLQNLGQGPELLIRYENEEAVDDSQLPKDRFSAERLKGVDSTLKIQPAELGDSAVYLCASSKLAFHEQFFGPGTRLTVL.